The 15 T cell receptor beta chains below were found in one sample sequenced in a study of shared clonotypes between healthy human individuals. The method was immunoSEQ multiplex PCR; TCRdb's version includes in-frame clones alone and lacks a portion of them. The table has approximately 1,500,000 clones, roughly 98% seen once. The specimen sequenced was naive CD4+ T cells sorted from blood. The subset here: CD45RA+ positively selected. These receptors were obtained from a man younger than 45 in good health.

The J gene is TRBJ2-7, the V gene TRBV30, with 9 bases matching TRBD2. The V segment lost 0 bases and the J segment 3 bases; nucleotides outside the gene matches: 18. This CDR3 has 19 amino acids. Germline V gene lookup returns CDR1 GTSNPN and CDR2 SVGIG (reference sequence). This CDR3 is CAWSVSGSGSDDPVYEQYF. The CDR3 DNA follows: TGTGCCTGGAGTGTAAGTGGTAGCGGGAGTGACGATCCTGTCTACGAGCAGTACTTC.

The chain recombines TRBV7-3 with TRBJ2-2; no clear D. There are 15 residues in the CDR3. Trimming took 2 bases from V and 8 from J, leaving 15 bases between them. Germline CDR1 is SGHTA and CDR2 is FQGTGA. CDR3 residues: CASSLLPPPGGELFF. CDR3 in DNA: TGTGCCAGCAGCTTACTTCCGCCACCCGGTGGGGAGCTGTTTTTT.

V is TRBV11-3 and J is TRBJ2-4; a weak D match, TRBD2 (5 bases). Trimming removed 5 bases from V and 1 base from J, with 9 bases in between. Germline CDR1 and CDR2: SGHNT and YENEEA. The CDR3 consists of 14 residues. CDR3 residues: CASSPGSAKNIQYF. The CDR3 DNA follows: TGTGCCAGCAGCCCGGGGTCGGCCAAAAACATTCAGTACTTC. Full variable domain (remainder filled in from reference TRBV11-3 and TRBJ2-4): EAGVVQSPRYKIIEKKQPVAFWCNPISGHNTLYWYLQNLGQGPELLIRYENEEAVDDSQLPKDRFSAERLKGVDSTLKIQPAELGDSAVYLCASSPGSAKNIQYFGAGTRLSVL.

The V call is TRBV7-3, the J call TRBJ2-1; possible D gene TRBD2, 5 bases. The CDR3 sequence is 13 residues long. V lost 5 bases and J lost 5, with 10 bases in between. Germline V gene data show CDR1 as SGHTA and CDR2 as FQGTGA. The CDR3 protein is CASSTGLNNEQFF. CDR3 DNA: TGTGCCAGCAGCACCGGACTGAACAATGAGCAGTTCTTC.

As regards this clone: This sample also contains other DNA sequences that code for the same CDR3. V and J are TRBV11-3 and TRBJ2-5, with D hard to call. From germline, CDR1 is SGHNT and CDR2 YENEEA. The V and J ends lost 1 base and 1 base respectively, with 4 bases between them. This CDR3 region has 13 residues. This CDR3 is CASSLGIQETQYF. The CDR3 nucleotides read TGTGCCAGCAGCTTAGGTATCCAAGAGACCCAGTACTTC.

The chain is built from TRBV18 and TRBJ2-3, with unresolved D. Trimming took 3 bases from V and 5 from J, leaving 12 bases between them. The CDR3 has 14 residues. The germline CDR1 and CDR2 sequences are KGHSH and LQKENI. The CDR3 DNA reads TGTGCCAGCTCACCCCCGCTCCGGCAAGATACGCAGTATTTT. Protein sequence: CASSPPLRQDTQYF. The variable domain in full, with the rest retrieved from reference TRBV18 and TRBJ2-3, is NAGVMQNPRHLVRRRGQEARLRCSPMKGHSHVYWYRQLPEEGLKFMVYLQKENIIDESGMPKERFSAEFPKEGPSILRIQQVVRGDSAAYFCASSPPLRQDTQYFGPGTRLTVL.

The chain recombines TRBV10-3 with TRBJ1-1; 12 nucleotides line up with TRBD1. The V gene's germline CDR1 is ENHRY and CDR2 SYGVKD. V shed 2 bases, J shed 7 bases, and the junction held 5 bases outside the gene matches. The CDR3 is 15 amino acids. The CDR3 coding sequence is TGTGCCATCAGTGAGCCCGGGACAGGGGGCGGTGAAGCTTTCTTT. This gives the protein CAISEPGTGGGEAFF.

The chain links TRBV9 to TRBJ2-2; TRBD1 matches at 8 bases. Germline CDR1 reads SGDLS; CDR2 reads YYNGEE. J gave up 4 bases and V 4 bases, and 9 bases lay outside the gene matches. The length of the CDR3 is 16 residues. The CDR3, as DNA: TGTGCCAGCAGCACCTACAGACAGGGGACCACCGGGGAGCTGTTTTTT. It is translated as CASSTYRQGTTGELFF.

The V call is TRBV27, the J call TRBJ1-5, with 7 bases aligning to TRBD1. CDR3 size: 13 residues. With 9 bases clipped from V and 5 bases from J, the junction kept 7 bases outside the gene matches. Germline CDR1 is MNHEY and CDR2 is SMNVEV (reference sequence). The CDR3 DNA follows: TGTGCCAGTGGAGGGGGCCCCGATCAGCCCCAGCATTTT. Protein sequence: CASGGGPDQPQHF.

This chain uses TRBV15 with TRBJ2-6, with D unresolved. Germline CDR1 and CDR2: LNHNV and YYDKDF (reference sequence). This CDR3 region has 18 residues. Trimming took off 0 bases at V and 0 bases at J, with 12 bases between the two ends. Here the CDR3 DNA reads TGTGCCACCAGCAGAGAGCCGGTCCGGAGCTCTGGGGCCAACGTCCTGACTTTC. This translates into CATSREPVRSSGANVLTF.

The chain couples TRBV28 to TRBJ2-3; 8 bases are shared with TRBD1. V shed 7 bases and J 5 bases; nucleotides not matched to a gene: 5. The germline V gene encodes CDR1 MDHEN and CDR2 SYDVKM. The CDR3 totals 13 residues. The CDR3 sequence: CASTTGTGDTQYF. The CDR3 nucleotides are TGTGCCAGCACAACCGGGACAGGAGATACGCAGTATTTT. The whole variable domain, remainder taken from reference TRBV28 and TRBJ2-3, is DVKVTQSSRYLVKRTGEKVFLECVQDMDHENMFWYRQDPGLGLRLIYFSYDVKMKEKGDIPEGYSVSREKKERFSLILESASTNQTSMYLCASTTGTGDTQYFGPGTRLTVL.

V usage is TRBV5-1 and J usage is TRBJ1-5; TRBD1 aligns across 7 bases. In germline, CDR1 is SGHRS, CDR2 YFSETQ. The CDR3 loop spans 17 amino acids. The V and J ends lost 0 bases and 0 bases, in that order; junction bases with no gene match: 6. CDR3 region: CASSLAPGGYSNQPQHF. The CDR3 DNA follows: TGCGCCAGCAGCTTGGCCCCAGGGGGGTATAGCAATCAGCCCCAGCATTTT.

The chain has TRBV5-1 and TRBJ1-4, with D possibly being TRBD1 (5 bases). CDR1 and CDR2 (germline): SGHRS, YFSETQ. V gave up 4 bases and J gave up 3 bases, with 16 bases separating them. This CDR3 contains 16 residues. In nucleotides, the CDR3 is TGCGCCAGCAGCGTCTGGGACCGAAAGCCTAATGAAAAACTGTTTTTT. This gives the protein CASSVWDRKPNEKLFF. Combining the CDR3 with reference TRBV5-1 and TRBJ1-4 gives the whole variable domain KAGVTQTPRYLIKTRGQQVTLSCSPISGHRSVSWYQQTPGQGLQFLFEYFSETQRNKGNFPGRFSGRQFSNSRSEMNVSTLELGDSALYLCASSVWDRKPNEKLFFGSGTQLSVL.

The gene calls are TRBV5-1 and TRBJ2-2, with 9 bases matching TRBD1. This CDR3 contains 16 residues. Trimming removed 3 bases from V and 3 bases from J; junction bases left unmatched: 6. CDR1 is SGHRS and CDR2 is YFSETQ in the germline V gene. In nucleotides, the CDR3 is TGCGCCAGCAGCTCACGACAGGGGGTTTACACCGGGGAGCTGTTTTTT. Amino acid sequence: CASSSRQGVYTGELFF.

This chain links TRBV6-6 with TRBJ2-2; TRBD2 matches 7 bases. The germline V gene encodes CDR1 MNHNY and CDR2 SVGAGI (reference sequence). This CDR3 is built from 16 residues. Trimming removed 0 bases from V and 0 bases from J; junction bases left unmatched: 1. The chain's CDR3 is CASSYSTSTNTGELFF. Here the CDR3 DNA reads TGTGCCAGCAGTTACTCGACTAGCACGAACACCGGGGAGCTGTTTTTT.